This T cell receptor (beta chain) was observed in a study of cytotoxic CD8 clonotypes in ibrutinib-treated CLL. Study-level background: Response material was collected after a median about 12 months of treatment, range 6 to 36.

Here immunoSEQ multiplex PCR was the method, and the copy in TCRdb shows in-frame clones only, minus some. Of approximately 160,000 clones detected, about 88% appear once; the ten largest clones hold roughly 3%. This CDR3 is 16 amino acids long. CDR1 is KGHSH and CDR2 is LQKENI in the germline V gene. V was clipped by 3 bases and J by 3 bases; unmatched bases: 7. Details on this clone: Its target is not known.

Study-wide findings and caveats: Ibrutinib response saw clonality rise, and progression saw it return toward baseline. Sampling schedules were unmatched across sustained-remission and progressing patients.

This TCR was sampled from a human donor with chronic lymphocytic leukemia. The sample in question was PBMCs, obtained at disease progression, from a patient treated with ibrutinib. The chain carries TRBV18 and TRBJ1-2; 10 positions match TRBD1. The CDR3 sequence: CASSPQRDRGHYGYTF. The DNA of the CDR3 is TGTGCCAGCTCACCCCAACGGGACAGGGGACACTATGGCTACACCTTC.